Listed below are T cell receptor beta chains from one sample, sequenced in a study of breast tumors, draining lymph nodes, adjacent tissues. TCRdb recomputed calls from the multiplex PCR reads with MiXCR, one row per CDR3 protein. The sample has fewer than 150,000 distinct CDR3 sequences, around 20% seen once. The specimen was axillary lymph node tissue. The receptors here all came from a female donor with breast cancer. Some clones in this sample may be carry-over from other donors' samples. Both conserved end residues are part of each CDR3. The size of a clone is reported for some rows only, either as once, few or many, or as a class for expanded clones.

TRBV4-1	TRBJ2-3	many	CASSQPTTSGTDTQYF
TRBV30	TRBJ2-7	many	CAWSPSGQGGYEQYF
TRBV20-1	TRBJ1-4	many	CSATGTGGTNEKLFF
TRBV18	TRBJ2-2	-	CASSKRGSSGRPGGLFF
TRBV27	TRBJ1-5	-	CASSLTGGRQHQHF
TRBV5-6	TRBJ2-3	-	CASSLVASGRPDTQYF
TRBV5-8	TRBJ1-1	-	CASSLSNTGEGNTEAFF
TRBV7-2	TRBJ2-5	many	CASSSGTTETQYF
TRBV13	TRBJ2-3	many	CASSFTPGLAGGPGSTDTQYF
TRBV30	TRBJ2-5	many	CAWGLGRETQYF
TRBV28	TRBJ2-7	many	CASSGPVAYEQYF